Described below is a single TCR beta chain sequence and its context. In the source study's methods: Amplifying reference gene primers gave estimates of nucleated cell counts. Only in-frame clones appear in the TCRdb table, and some are missing; sequencing was by immunoSEQ multiplex PCR. Clone size and the V and J calls come from that table; the DNA yielded D and trimming. This sample carries fewer than 200,000 clones, around 80% of them seen once, and the ten largest clones take about 7%. This sample was taken from a study of blood T cell repertoires in COVID-19. Study background: Nucleic acid was either cDNA or gDNA, and it came from T cells, B-cell-depleted T cells, or PBMCs.

Germline V gives CDR1 KGHDR, CDR2 SFDVKD. The junction had 9 bases not matched to a gene; V was cut back by 3 bases and J by 0 bases. This CDR3 has 17 amino acids. The J gene is TRBJ1-2, the V gene TRBV24-1; 7 nucleotides match TRBD1. This TCR was sampled from a man in his 70s with active or convalescent COVID-19. The sequenced sample was peripheral blood. The CDR3 loop is CATSDGGKGGPNYGYTF. CDR3 coding DNA: TGTGCCACCAGTGATGGGGGGAAAGGGGGCCCTAACTATGGCTACACCTTC.